This T cell receptor (beta chain) was recovered during a study of blood T cells in healthy people across ages. It was with a sample-barcoded 5' primer and a J-beta primer mix that a second PCR of roughly 7 to 12 cycles was run. TCRdb passed the 5' RACE reads through MiXCR, listing each CDR3 protein once. This sample carries around 940,000 distinct CDR3 sequences, approximately 50% of them seen once, and the ten largest clones take 20% to 25%. The CDR3 extends over 14 amino acids. V lost 3 bases and J 5 bases, leaving 14 bases between the germline ends. CDR1 and CDR2 from the germline V gene are SGHRS and YFSETQ.

The sequence came from a woman aged 60-75 years in good health. Sequenced: blood. V usage is TRBV5-1 and J usage is TRBJ1-1; D perhaps matches TRBD1 (6 bases). The CDR3 reads CASSSQGLRTEAFF. Here the CDR3 DNA reads TGCGCCAGCAGCTCACAGGGTCTGCGGACTGAAGCTTTCTTT.